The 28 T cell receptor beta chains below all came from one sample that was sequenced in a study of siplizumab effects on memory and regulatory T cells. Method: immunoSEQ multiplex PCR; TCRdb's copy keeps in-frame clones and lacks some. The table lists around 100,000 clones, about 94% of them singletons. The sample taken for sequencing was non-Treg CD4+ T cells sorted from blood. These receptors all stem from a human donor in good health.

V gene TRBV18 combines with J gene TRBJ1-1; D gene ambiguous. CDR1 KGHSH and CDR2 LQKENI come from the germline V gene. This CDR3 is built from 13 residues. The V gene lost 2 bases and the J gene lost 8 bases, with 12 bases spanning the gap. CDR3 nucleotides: TGTGCCAGCTCACCAGCGGGCAAATTGGAAGCTTTCTTT. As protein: CASSPAGKLEAFF.

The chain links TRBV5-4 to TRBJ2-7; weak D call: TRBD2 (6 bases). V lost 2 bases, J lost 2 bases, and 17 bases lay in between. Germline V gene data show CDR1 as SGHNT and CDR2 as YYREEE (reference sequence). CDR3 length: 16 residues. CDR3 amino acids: CASSFRSVVAAYEQYF. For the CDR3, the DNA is TGTGCCAGCAGCTTCCGAAGTGTTGTAGCGGCCTACGAGCAGTACTTC.

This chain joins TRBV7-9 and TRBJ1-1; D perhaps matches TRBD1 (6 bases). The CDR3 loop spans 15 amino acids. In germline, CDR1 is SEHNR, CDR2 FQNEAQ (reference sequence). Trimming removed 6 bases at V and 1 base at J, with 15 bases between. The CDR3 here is CASRALQTGNTEAFF. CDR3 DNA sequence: TGTGCCAGCAGAGCGCTACAGACAGGGAACACTGAAGCTTTCTTT.

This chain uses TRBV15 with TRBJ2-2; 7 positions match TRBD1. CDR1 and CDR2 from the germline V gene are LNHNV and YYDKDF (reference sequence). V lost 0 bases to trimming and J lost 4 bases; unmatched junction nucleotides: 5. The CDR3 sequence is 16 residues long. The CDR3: CATSREVRGSTGELFF. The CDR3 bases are TGTGCCACCAGCAGAGAGGTCAGGGGGTCCACCGGGGAGCTGTTTTTT.

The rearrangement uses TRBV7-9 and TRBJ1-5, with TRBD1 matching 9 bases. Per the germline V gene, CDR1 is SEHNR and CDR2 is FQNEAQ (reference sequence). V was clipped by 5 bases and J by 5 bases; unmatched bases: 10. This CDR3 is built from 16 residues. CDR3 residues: CASSPGNRGLDQPQHF. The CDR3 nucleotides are TGTGCCAGCAGCCCTGGGAACAGGGGGCTCGATCAGCCCCAGCATTTT. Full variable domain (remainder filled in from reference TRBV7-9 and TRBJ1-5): DTGVSQNPRHKITKRGQNVTFRCDPISEHNRLYWYRQTLGQGPEFLTYFQNEAQLEKSRLLSDRFSAERPKGSFSTLEIQRTEQGDSAMYLCASSPGNRGLDQPQHFGDGTRLSIL.

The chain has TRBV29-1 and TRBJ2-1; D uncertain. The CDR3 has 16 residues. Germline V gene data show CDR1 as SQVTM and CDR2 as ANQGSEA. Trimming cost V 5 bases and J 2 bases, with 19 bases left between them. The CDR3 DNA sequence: TGCAGCGTTCGAAGGGCTCTGGTAGGTACCTACAATGAGCAGTTCTTC. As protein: CSVRRALVGTYNEQFF.

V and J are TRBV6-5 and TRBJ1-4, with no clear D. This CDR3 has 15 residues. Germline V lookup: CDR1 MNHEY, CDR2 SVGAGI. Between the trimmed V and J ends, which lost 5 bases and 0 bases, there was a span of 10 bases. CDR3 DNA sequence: TGTGCCAGCAGTCCCCGGGGTTCAACTAATGAAAAACTGTTTTTT. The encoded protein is CASSPRGSTNEKLFF.

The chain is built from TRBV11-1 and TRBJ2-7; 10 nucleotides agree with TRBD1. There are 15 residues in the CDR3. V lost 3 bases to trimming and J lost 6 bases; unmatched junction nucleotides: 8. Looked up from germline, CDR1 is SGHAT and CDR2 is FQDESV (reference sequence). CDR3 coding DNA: TGTGCCAGCAGCTTGTCCGGGACAGGGGCCCGCGAGCAGTACTTC. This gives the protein CASSLSGTGAREQYF.

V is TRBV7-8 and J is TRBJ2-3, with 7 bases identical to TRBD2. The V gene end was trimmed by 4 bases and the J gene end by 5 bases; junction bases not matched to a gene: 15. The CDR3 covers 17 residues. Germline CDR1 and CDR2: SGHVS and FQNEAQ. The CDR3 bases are TGTGCCAGCAGCTCGTTGGCACTAGCGTTTCGAGGAGATACGCAGTATTTT. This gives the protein CASSSLALAFRGDTQYF.

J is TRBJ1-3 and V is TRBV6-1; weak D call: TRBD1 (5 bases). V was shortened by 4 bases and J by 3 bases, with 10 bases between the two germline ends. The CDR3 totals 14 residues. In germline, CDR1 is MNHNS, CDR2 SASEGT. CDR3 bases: TGTGCCAGCAGTGGAGGGGAGGGTGGAAACACCATATATTTT. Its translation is CASSGGEGGNTIYF.

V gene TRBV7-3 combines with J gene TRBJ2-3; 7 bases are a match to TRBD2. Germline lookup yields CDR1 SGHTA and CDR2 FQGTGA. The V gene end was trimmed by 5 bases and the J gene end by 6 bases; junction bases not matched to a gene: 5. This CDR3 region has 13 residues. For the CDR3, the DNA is TGTGCCAGCAGCAGCCGGGACTATGATACGCAGTATTTT. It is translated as CASSSRDYDTQYF.

The CDR3 protein is CASGGQGVYEQYF. CDR3 coding DNA: TGTGCCAGCGGCGGACAGGGTGTTTACGAGCAGTACTTC. This chain uses TRBV2 with TRBJ2-7, with TRBD1 identical over 8 bases. With V trimmed by 8 bases and J by 4 bases, 7 bases remained unmatched. The CDR3 covers 13 residues. Germline V gene sequence: CDR1 SNHLY, CDR2 FYNNEI.

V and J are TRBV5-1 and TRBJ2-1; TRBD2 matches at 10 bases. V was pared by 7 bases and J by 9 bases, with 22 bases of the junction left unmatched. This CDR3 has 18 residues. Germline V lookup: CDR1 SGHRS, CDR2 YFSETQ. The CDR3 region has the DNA TGCGCCAGCCAACCCCGCCTGCCGGGTACTAGCGGGACTTTTGAGCAGTTCTTC. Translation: CASQPRLPGTSGTFEQFF.

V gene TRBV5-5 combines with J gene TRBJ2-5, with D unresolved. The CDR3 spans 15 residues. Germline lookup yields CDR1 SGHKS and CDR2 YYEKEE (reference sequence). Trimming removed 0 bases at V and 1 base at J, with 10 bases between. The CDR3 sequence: CASSLAPTVQETQYF. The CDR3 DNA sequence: TGTGCCAGCAGCTTGGCCCCCACAGTCCAAGAGACCCAGTACTTC.

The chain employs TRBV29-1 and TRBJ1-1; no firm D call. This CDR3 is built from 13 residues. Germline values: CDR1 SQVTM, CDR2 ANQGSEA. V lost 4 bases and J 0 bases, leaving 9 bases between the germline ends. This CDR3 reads CSVGSAVNTEAFF. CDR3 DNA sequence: TGCAGCGTTGGTTCGGCAGTGAACACTGAAGCTTTCTTT.

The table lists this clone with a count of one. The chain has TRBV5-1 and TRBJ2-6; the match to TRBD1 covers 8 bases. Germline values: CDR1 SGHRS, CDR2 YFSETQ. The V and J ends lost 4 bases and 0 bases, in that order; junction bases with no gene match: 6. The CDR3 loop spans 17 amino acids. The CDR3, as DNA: TGCGCCAGCAGCGGGACAGGCCTGAGCTCTGGGGCCAACGTCCTGACTTTC. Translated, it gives CASSGTGLSSGANVLTF.

The CDR3 DNA reads TGTGCCAGCTCAAGTTCCTCGGGTTTCCACGAGCAGTACTTC. Residues: CASSSSSGFHEQYF. The chain uses TRBV18 and TRBJ2-7; D not certain. Germline lookup yields CDR1 KGHSH and CDR2 LQKENI. Trimming pared 5 bases from V and 5 bases from J, leaving 16 bases between. CDR3 length: 14 amino acids. Full variable domain (outside the CDR3, taken from reference TRBV18 and TRBJ2-7): NAGVMQNPRHLVRRRGQEARLRCSPMKGHSHVYWYRQLPEEGLKFMVYLQKENIIDESGMPKERFSAEFPKEGPSILRIQQVVRGDSAAYFCASSSSSGFHEQYFGPGTRLTVT.

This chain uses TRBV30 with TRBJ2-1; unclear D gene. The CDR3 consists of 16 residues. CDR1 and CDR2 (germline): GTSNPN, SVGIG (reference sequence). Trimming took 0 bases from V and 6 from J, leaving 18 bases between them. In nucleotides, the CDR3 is TGTGCCTGGAGTGTGGGTTTGGGATACCGTGGCAATGAGCAGTTCTTC. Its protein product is CAWSVGLGYRGNEQFF. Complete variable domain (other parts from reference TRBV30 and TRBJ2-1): SQTIHQWPATLVQPVGSPLSLECTVEGTSNPNLYWYRQAAGRGLQLLFYSVGIGQISSEVPQNLSASRPQDRQFILSSKKLLLSDSGFYLCAWSVGLGYRGNEQFFGPGTRLTVL.

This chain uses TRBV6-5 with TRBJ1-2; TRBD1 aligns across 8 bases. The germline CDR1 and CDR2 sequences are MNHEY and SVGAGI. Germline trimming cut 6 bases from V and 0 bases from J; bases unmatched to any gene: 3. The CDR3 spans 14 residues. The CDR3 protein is CASSSGGSNYGYTF. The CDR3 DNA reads TGTGCCAGCAGCTCAGGGGGCTCTAACTATGGCTACACCTTC.

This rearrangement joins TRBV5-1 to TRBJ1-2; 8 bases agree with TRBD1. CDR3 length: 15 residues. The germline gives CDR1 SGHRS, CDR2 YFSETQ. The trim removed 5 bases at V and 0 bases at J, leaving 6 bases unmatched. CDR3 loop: CASSFNRGANYGYTF. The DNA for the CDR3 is TGCGCCAGCAGTTTTAACAGGGGGGCTAACTATGGCTACACCTTC. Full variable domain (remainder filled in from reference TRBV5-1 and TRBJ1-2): KAGVTQTPRYLIKTRGQQVTLSCSPISGHRSVSWYQQTPGQGLQFLFEYFSETQRNKGNFPGRFSGRQFSNSRSEMNVSTLELGDSALYLCASSFNRGANYGYTFGSGTRLTVV.

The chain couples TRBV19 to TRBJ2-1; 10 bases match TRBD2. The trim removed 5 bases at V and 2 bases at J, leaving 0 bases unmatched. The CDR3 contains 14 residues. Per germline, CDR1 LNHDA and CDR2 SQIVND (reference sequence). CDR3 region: CASSLAGAYNEQFF. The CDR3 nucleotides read TGTGCCAGTAGTCTAGCGGGAGCCTACAATGAGCAGTTCTTC.

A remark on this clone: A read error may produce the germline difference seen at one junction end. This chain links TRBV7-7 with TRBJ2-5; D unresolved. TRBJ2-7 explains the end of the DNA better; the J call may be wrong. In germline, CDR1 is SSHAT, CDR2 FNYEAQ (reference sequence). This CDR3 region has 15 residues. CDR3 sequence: CASSLAPARRTEQYF. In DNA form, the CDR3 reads TGTGCTAGCAGCTTAGCCCCAGCGCGGCGTACCGAGCAGTACTTC.

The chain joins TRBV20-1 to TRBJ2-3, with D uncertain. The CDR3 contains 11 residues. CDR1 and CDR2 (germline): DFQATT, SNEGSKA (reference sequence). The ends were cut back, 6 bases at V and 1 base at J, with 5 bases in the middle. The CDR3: CSAFRTDTQYF. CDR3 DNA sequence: TGCAGTGCATTCCGCACAGATACGCAGTATTTT.

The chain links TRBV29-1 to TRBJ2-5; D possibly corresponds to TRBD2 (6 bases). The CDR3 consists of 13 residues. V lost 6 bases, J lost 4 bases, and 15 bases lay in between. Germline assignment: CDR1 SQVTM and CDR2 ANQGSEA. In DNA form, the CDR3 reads TGCAGCGTCCATTCCGGGAGTGGAGAGACCCAGTACTTC. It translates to CSVHSGSGETQYF. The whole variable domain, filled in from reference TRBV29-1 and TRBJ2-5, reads SAVISQKPSRDICQRGTSLTIQCQVDSQVTMMFWYRQQPGQSLTLIATANQGSEATYESGFVIDKFPISRPNLTFSTLTVSNMSPEDSSIYLCSVHSGSGETQYFGPGTRLLVL.

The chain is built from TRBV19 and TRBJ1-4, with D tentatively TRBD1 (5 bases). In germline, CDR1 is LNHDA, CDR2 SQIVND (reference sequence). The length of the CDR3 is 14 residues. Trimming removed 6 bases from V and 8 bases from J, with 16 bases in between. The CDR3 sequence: CASSKRTNGEKLFF. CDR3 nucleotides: TGTGCCAGTAGCAAGAGGACAAATGGCGAAAAACTGTTTTTT.

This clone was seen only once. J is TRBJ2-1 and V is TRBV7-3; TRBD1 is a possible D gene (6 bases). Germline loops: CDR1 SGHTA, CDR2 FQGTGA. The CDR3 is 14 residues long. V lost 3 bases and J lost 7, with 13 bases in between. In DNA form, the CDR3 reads TGTGCCAGCAGCTTCGACAGGATGGGGAATGAGCAGTTCTTC. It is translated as CASSFDRMGNEQFF. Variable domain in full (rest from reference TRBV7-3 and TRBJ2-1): GAGVSQTPSNKVTEKGKYVELRCDPISGHTALYWYRQSLGQGPEFLIYFQGTGAADDSGLPNDRFFAVRPEGSVSTLKIQRTERGDSAVYLCASSFDRMGNEQFFGPGTRLTVL.

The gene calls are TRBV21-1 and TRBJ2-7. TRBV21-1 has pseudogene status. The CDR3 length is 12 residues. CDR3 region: CATRINPYEQYF. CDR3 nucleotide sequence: TGTGCCACCAGGATCAATCCCTACGAGCAGTACTTC.

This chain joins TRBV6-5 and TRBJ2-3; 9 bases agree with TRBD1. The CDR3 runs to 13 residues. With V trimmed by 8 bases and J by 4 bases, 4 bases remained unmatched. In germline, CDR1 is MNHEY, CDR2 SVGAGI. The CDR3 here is CASRTGAADTQYF. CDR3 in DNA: TGTGCCAGCCGGACAGGGGCAGCAGATACGCAGTATTTT.